This TCR beta chain is from a study of T cells in Graves' hyperthyroidism and ophthalmopathy. The germline V and J ends were trimmed by 8 bases and 4 bases, with 17 bases remaining between them. The CDR3 is 13 residues long. The germline V gene has CDR1 SQVTM and CDR2 ANQGSEA. Concerning this clonotype: Antigen specificity is unknown.

Amplified regions were TCR beta CDR3 sequences from RNA transcripts. A set of HTBI primers served as the primers for a first-round RT-PCR of the TCR CDR3. TCRdb used MiXCR to reprocess the multiplex PCR reads, holding one entry per CDR3 protein. Among about 510,000 distinct CDR3 sequences, 46% were seen once, and the ten largest hold 44%. Patients showing uncontrolled infection, other autoimmune disease, pregnancy or lactation were ineligible. General study results and limits: A model of 13 V-J features distinguished ophthalmopathy from stable hyperthyroidism. Model predictions of ophthalmopathy came a median around 7.1 months before onset.

The genes are TRBV29-1 and TRBJ1-2; possibly TRBD1 for D (6 bases). The sequence was obtained from an adult woman with Graves' disease, either hyperthyroidism or ophthalmopathy (not recorded which). The sample consisted of peripheral blood or thyroid tissue (not recorded which). In DNA, the CDR3 is TGCAGCTTGGCTCAGGGGAGGAGCTATGGCTACACCTTC. This sequence encodes CSLAQGRSYGYTF.